A single sample is the source of the 13 T cell receptor beta chains below, sequenced in a study of response to subunit inactivated influenza vaccine. TCRdb processed the RT-PCR reads anew with MiXCR; each CDR3 protein has one entry. The table has 300,000 to 350,000 distinct CDR3 sequences, about 20% seen once. Sequencing used PBMCs from blood, obtained about 20 months after vaccination. These receptors were obtained from a man in his fifties or sixties who received an inactivated influenza vaccine.

This clonotype was counted a few times. The J gene is TRBJ1-1, the V gene TRBV20-1; TRBD1 aligns across 9 bases. Germline CDR1 reads DFQATT; CDR2 reads SNEGSKA (reference sequence). The V gene end was trimmed by 6 bases and the J gene end by 6 bases; junction bases not matched to a gene: 8. The CDR3 consists of 13 residues. The CDR3, as DNA: TGCAGTGCCCCCCGACAGGGGGGGGCTGAAGCTTTCTTT. The encoded protein is CSAPRQGGAEAFF.

This clonotype appeared a few times. The V call is TRBV11-1, the J call TRBJ1-2; TRBD1 might be the D (6 bases). CDR1 and CDR2 from the germline V gene are SGHAT and FQDESV (reference sequence). V lost 6 bases and J 0 bases, leaving 23 bases between the germline ends. The CDR3 covers 18 residues. This CDR3 is CASSRPAGRDTPNYGYTF. The DNA of the CDR3 is TGTGCCAGCAGTAGACCAGCTGGAAGGGACACCCCTAACTATGGCTACACCTTC.

This clonotype was observed a handful of times. The rearrangement joins TRBV6-2 or TRBV6-3 to TRBJ2-1, with TRBD2 as a possible D gene (5 bases). Deletions cut 4 bases from V and 6 bases from J, with 13 bases between. The CDR3 contains 14 residues. Germline values: CDR1 MNHEY, CDR2 SVGEGT. CDR3 in DNA: TGTGCCAGCAGTTCAGGCGGAGGTAGCAATGAGCAGTTCTTC. It yields the protein CASSSGGGSNEQFF.

This clonotype showed up many times. The chain links TRBV7-3 to TRBJ1-1; no definite D call. The CDR3 extends over 13 amino acids. The germline V gene encodes CDR1 SGHTA and CDR2 FQGTGA. With 0 bases removed from V and 5 bases from J, the gap between germline ends came to 7 bases. This CDR3 reads CASSLTRETEAFF. The CDR3 coding sequence is TGTGCCAGCAGCTTAACGAGGGAGACTGAAGCTTTCTTT. Together with reference TRBV7-3 and TRBJ1-1, the CDR3 gives the full variable domain: GAGVSQTPSNKVTEKGKYVELRCDPISGHTALYWYRQSLGQGPEFLIYFQGTGAADDSGLPNDRFFAVRPEGSVSTLKIQRTERGDSAVYLCASSLTRETEAFFGQGTRLTVV.

This chain uses TRBV11-3 with TRBJ2-1; D is perhaps TRBD2 (5 bases). Germline V gene sequence: CDR1 SGHNT, CDR2 YENEEA. The CDR3 consists of 12 residues. Trimming cost V 5 bases and J 10 bases, with 12 bases left between them. The CDR3 sequence is CASSPGSGEQFF. The CDR3 nucleotides are TGTGCCAGCAGCCCGGGTTCGGGGGAGCAGTTCTTC.

This clonotype was counted at least ten times. J is TRBJ1-1 and V is TRBV29-1, with 10 bases lining up with TRBD1. Germline loops: CDR1 SQVTM, CDR2 ANQGSEA. The CDR3 totals 13 residues. Losses at the gene ends were 7 bases for V and 5 bases for J; bases not matched to a gene: 7. The CDR3 reads CSGSGTGVTEAFF. The CDR3 coding sequence is TGCAGCGGATCCGGGACAGGGGTTACTGAAGCTTTCTTT.

In its sample, this clonotype was seen a few times. This chain connects TRBV2 to TRBJ1-1; D gene ambiguous. CDR3 size: 13 residues. V lost 4 bases, J lost 1 base, and 7 bases lay in between. Germline lookup yields CDR1 SNHLY and CDR2 FYNNEI. The CDR3 DNA reads TGTGCCAGCAGTGGGTACTGGAACACTGAAGCTTTCTTT. Translation: CASSGYWNTEAFF.

This clonotype was counted between two and nine times. The rearrangement joins TRBV18 to TRBJ1-4, with 8 bases fitting TRBD1. The CDR3 loop spans 16 amino acids. V gave up 5 bases and J gave up 2 bases; unmatched junction bases: 7. Germline V CDR1 and CDR2: KGHSH, LQKENI. The DNA for the CDR3 is TGTGCCAGCTCAAAGTCGACAGGGGCTACTAATGAAAAACTGTTTTTT. It encodes CASSKSTGATNEKLFF.

This clonotype was picked up a small number of times. The rearrangement joins TRBV7-9 to TRBJ1-5, with D tentatively TRBD1 (5 bases). The CDR3 spans 15 residues. Germline CDR1 and CDR2: SEHNR and FQNEAQ (reference sequence). V was cut by 5 bases and J by 3 bases, with 14 bases left in between. The CDR3 protein is CASSQSGGVNQPQHF. CDR3 DNA: TGTGCCAGCAGCCAAAGCGGGGGGGTCAATCAGCCCCAGCATTTT.

The chain carries TRBV20-1 and TRBJ1-1, with D unclear. The CDR3 runs to 12 residues. V lost 6 bases to trimming and J lost 5 bases, with 13 bases between them. The germline V gene has CDR1 DFQATT and CDR2 SNEGSKA (reference sequence). The DNA for the CDR3 is TGCAGTGCCGGACTGGGTTTGACTGAAGCTTTCTTT. Residues: CSAGLGLTEAFF.

The chain is built from TRBV28 and TRBJ1-6; unclear D gene. The CDR3 consists of 15 residues. The germline CDR1 and CDR2 sequences are MDHEN and SYDVKM. Trimming left V 6 bases short and J 7 bases short, with 16 bases between. For the CDR3, the DNA is TGTGCCAGCAGACTAGACTGGCCTAGGAATTCACCCCTCCACTTT. This sequence encodes CASRLDWPRNSPLHF.

This clonotype was recorded many times. The chain is built from TRBV12-3 or TRBV12-4 and TRBJ2-7; possible D gene TRBD1, 6 bases. Trimming took off 3 bases at V and 6 bases at J, with 15 bases between the two ends. The CDR3 contains 14 residues. The chain's CDR3 is CASSFSTGKGEQYF. CDR3 sequence (DNA): TGTGCCAGCAGTTTCTCGACAGGAAAAGGCGAGCAGTACTTC.

The chain carries TRBV30 and TRBJ2-3, with D unclear. The CDR3 extends over 12 amino acids. CDR1 is GTSNPN, CDR2 SVGIG, per germline (reference sequence). The V gene lost 5 bases and the J gene lost 7 bases, with 13 bases spanning the gap. CDR3 nucleotides: TGTGCCTGGGAGGCTGGCATGAATACGCAGTATTTT. This gives the protein CAWEAGMNTQYF.